This T cell receptor beta chain was sequenced during a study of blood T cell repertoires in COVID-19 (TCRdb year 2020). Some background on the complete study: Collaborator samples came from the United States, Italy and Spain and covered acute and convalescent phases of COVID-19. The prospective study material was composed of cDNA or gDNA derived from T cells, B-cell-depleted T cells, or PBMCs. The dataset comprised deeply sampled blood TCRbeta repertoires from subjects exposed to, actively infected with, or recovered from COVID-19. A freely available public database, intended as a resource for researchers studying the immune response to SARS-CoV-2, is where the repertoires were released. Samples came from the ongoing ImmuneRACE study (first 160 participants) plus 1,254 subjects from 6 global collaborators. Nearly every sample came with metadata listing a de-identified subject ID, COVID-19 status, age in years and sex. HLA class I and class II types, where available, came from metadata supplied by the sample provider rather than from assay-based typing. What the study reported, not specific to this receptor: How much clinical and demographic metadata was included differed by source and by participant, and the metadata was provided uncurated.

Whole blood was collected in K2EDTA tubes by collaborating institutions according to the institutions' own protocols. For TCRbeta analysis, collaborator samples were shipped as frozen whole blood, as isolated PBMCs, or as DNA extracted from either sample type. The cysteine opens and the phenylalanine closes a CDR3 of 17 amino acids. Only the CDR3 DNA is retained, 51 bases long and in frame from the first base. CDR1 and CDR2, looked up from the germline V gene, are SGHRS and YFSETQ. V is cut back by 5 bases and J by 3 bases, with 12 bases in the junction unmatched. The immunoSEQ Assay, a bias-controlled multiplex PCR, was used to amplify TCRbeta CDR3 regions from genomic DNA. The study's own analysis went as follows. The number of nucleated cells in each sample was estimated by amplification of reference gene primers within the assay. To quantify the absolute abundance of each unique TCRbeta CDR3 rearrangement, sequence reads were collapsed and filtered. For each sample, productive Simpson clonality was calculated by taking the square root of Simpson's diversity index across productive rearrangements. Entries here come from immuneACCESS through TCRdb and include only in-frame sequences with V and J called. Some clones fail to appear in such tables; in the studies checked, an unresolved V gene covers under half of the shortfall, and the cause of the remainder is unknown. Clonal size and the V and J genes are those of that table, whereas D and trimming came from the DNA. This sample comprises 250,000 to 350,000 clones, 70% to 90% of them detected only once. About an eighth of the sample rests with the top ten.

Concerning this clone: The clone's antigen remains unknown. No base quality information exists; no much larger clone differs at one position.

The sequence is built from TRBV5-1 and TRBJ2-7; 12 of the junction bases match TRBD2. The sample taken for sequencing was peripheral blood. The receptor was isolated from a woman between 55 and 75 years old with acute or convalescent COVID-19. The DNA sequence follows: TGCGCCAGCAGATCGAGTCTAGCGGGGGGGCCGATCTACGAGCAGTACTTC. It encodes CASRSSLAGGPIYEQYF.